This T cell receptor (beta chain) appears in the sequencing data of a study of T cell clonotyping in hematopoietic cell transplantation. Study-wide context: Recipients' pretransplant samples followed cytoreduction. General observations from the study: After transplant, recipient diversity fell while pathologically expanded clonotypes grew through day 180.

The CDR3 length is 12 residues. Germline V CDR1 and CDR2: SGHRS, YFSETQ. V was shortened by 0 bases and J by 3 bases, with 4 bases between the two germline ends. TCRdb keeps only in-frame clones here, not all; method: immunoSEQ multiplex PCR. The sample lists 75,000 to 95,000 clones, almost 97% seen once, with under 2% in the top ten. Details on this clone: The antigen remains undetermined.

As to time point: recipient sample about 28 days before transplant, after cytoreduction. Recipients were bled about 28 days pretransplant and at posttransplant days 30, 100, 180. The source of this sequence is a woman aged 50 to 60 with acute myeloid leukemia. Some clones in this sample may be carry-over from other donors' samples. V and J are TRBV5-1 and TRBJ2-7; no reliable D call. Here the sequenced sample was peripheral blood mononuclear cells, taken before stem cell transplant. CDR3 residues: CASSLERYEQYF. The CDR3 DNA reads TGCGCCAGCAGCTTGGAGCGCTACGAGCAGTACTTC. Full variable domain (missing parts from reference TRBV5-1 and TRBJ2-7): KAGVTQTPRYLIKTRGQQVTLSCSPISGHRSVSWYQQTPGQGLQFLFEYFSETQRNKGNFPGRFSGRQFSNSRSEMNVSTLELGDSALYLCASSLERYEQYFGPGTRLTVT.